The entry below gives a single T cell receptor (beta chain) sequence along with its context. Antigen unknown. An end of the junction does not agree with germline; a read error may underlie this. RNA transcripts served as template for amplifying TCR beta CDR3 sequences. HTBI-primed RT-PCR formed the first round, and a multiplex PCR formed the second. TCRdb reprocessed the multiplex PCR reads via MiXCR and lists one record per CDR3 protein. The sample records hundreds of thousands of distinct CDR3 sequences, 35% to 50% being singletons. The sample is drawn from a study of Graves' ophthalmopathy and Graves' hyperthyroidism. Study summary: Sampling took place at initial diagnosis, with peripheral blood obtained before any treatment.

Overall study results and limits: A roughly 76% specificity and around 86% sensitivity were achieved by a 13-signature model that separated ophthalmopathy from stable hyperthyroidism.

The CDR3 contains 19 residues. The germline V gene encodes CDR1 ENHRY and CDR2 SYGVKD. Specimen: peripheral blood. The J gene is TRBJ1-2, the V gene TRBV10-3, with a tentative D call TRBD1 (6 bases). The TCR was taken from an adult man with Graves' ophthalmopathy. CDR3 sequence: CASSYAAPGGGGKNYGYTF. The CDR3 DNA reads TGTGCCAGCAGTTATGCCGCCCCAGGCGGGGGGGGCAAGAACTATGGCTACACCTTC.